The sequence of this T cell receptor (beta chain) was determined in a study of blood T cell repertoires in COVID-19. Overall study: The analysed material was cDNA or gDNA that came from T cells, B-cell-depleted T cells, or PBMCs.

Generated by immunoSEQ multiplex PCR, the TCRdb table keeps only in-frame clones and is missing some. The repertoire has about 500,000 clones, roughly nine tenths of them found once; the top ten carry less than 9.5%. Trimming took off 4 bases at V and 6 bases at J, with 6 bases between the two ends. Looked up from germline, CDR1 is LGHDT and CDR2 is YNNKEL (reference sequence). CDR3 size: 12 residues. This chain links TRBV3-1 (or the pseudogene TRBV3-2) with TRBJ1-4; D unresolved. The source of this sequence is a woman in her forties or fifties with COVID-19, enrolled during active disease. Source material: peripheral blood. CDR3 amino acids: CASSPPDEKLFF. In nucleotides, the CDR3 is TGTGCCAGCAGCCCACCGGATGAAAAACTGTTTTTT.